This T cell receptor (beta chain) was recorded in a study of blood T cell repertoires in COVID-19. About the research overall: Acute and convalescent COVID-19 specimens originated in the United States, Italy and Spain. The analysed material was cDNA or gDNA that came from T cells, B-cell-depleted T cells, or PBMCs.

V lost 10 bases and J lost 5, with 23 bases in between. This CDR3 has 15 residues. Germline V gene data show CDR1 as ENHRY and CDR2 as SYGVKD. Study processing details: Estimation of nucleated cell counts relied on the amplification of reference gene primers. TCRdb's copy holds only in-frame clones and misses some; the assay was immunoSEQ multiplex PCR. That table gives V, J and clone size, and the DNA gave D and trimming. The sample records about 240,000 clones, around four fifths being singletons. The V call is TRBV10-3, the J call TRBJ1-1; tentatively, D is TRBD1 (6 bases). The receptor comes from a woman aged 70-85 years with acute or convalescent COVID-19. Sequencing was done on a sample of peripheral blood. The CDR3 is CATALGGGRETEAFF. The CDR3 DNA sequence: TGTGCCACGGCGTTAGGGGGAGGGCGAGAAACTGAAGCTTTCTTT.